This TCR beta chain was observed in a study of blood T cell dynamics during melanoma immunotherapy. Study at large: First-line therapy was either pembrolizumab or nivolumab with ipilimumab for metastatic melanoma.

Sequencing used immunoSEQ multiplex PCR; TCRdb keeps in-frame clones, though not all of them. The table records about 5,600 clones, roughly 82% of them present only once. Deletions cut 4 bases from V and 0 bases from J, with 8 bases between. The germline V gene has CDR1 SGHDT and CDR2 YYEEEE. The CDR3 contains 15 residues. Noted time point: week 3, after first cycle of checkpoint inhibitor. At 12 weeks after first infusion, RECIST 1.1 defined response for most patients. Patients had no prior systemic cancer treatment, immunosuppressants or other active cancers. The rearrangement links TRBV5-6 to TRBJ2-6; D gene ambiguous. The receptor comes from a human donor with melanoma. Some clones in this sample may be carry-over from other donors' samples. The sample was blood, taken from a patient treated with checkpoint blockade. The CDR3: CASSITGSGANVLTF. The CDR3 DNA reads as TGTGCCAGCAGCATTACGGGCTCTGGGGCCAACGTCCTGACTTTC.